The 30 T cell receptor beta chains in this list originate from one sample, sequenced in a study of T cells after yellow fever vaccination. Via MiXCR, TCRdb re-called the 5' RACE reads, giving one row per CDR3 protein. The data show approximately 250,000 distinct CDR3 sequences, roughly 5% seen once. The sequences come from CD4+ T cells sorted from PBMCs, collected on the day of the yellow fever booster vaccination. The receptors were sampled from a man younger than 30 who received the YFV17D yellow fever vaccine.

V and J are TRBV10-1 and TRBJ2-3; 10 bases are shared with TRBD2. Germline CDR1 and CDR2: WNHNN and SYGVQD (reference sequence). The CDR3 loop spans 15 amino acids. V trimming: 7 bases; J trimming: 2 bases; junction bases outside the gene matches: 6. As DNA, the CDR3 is TGCGCCAGCACATTACTAGCGGGGAACACAGATACGCAGTATTTT. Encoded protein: CASTLLAGNTDTQYF.

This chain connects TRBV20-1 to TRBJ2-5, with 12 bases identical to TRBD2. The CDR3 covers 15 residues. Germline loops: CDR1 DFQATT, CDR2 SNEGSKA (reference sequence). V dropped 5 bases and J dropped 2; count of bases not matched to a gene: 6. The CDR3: CSAVLAGGPQETQYF. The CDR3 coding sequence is TGCAGTGCTGTCCTAGCGGGGGGGCCACAAGAGACCCAGTACTTC.

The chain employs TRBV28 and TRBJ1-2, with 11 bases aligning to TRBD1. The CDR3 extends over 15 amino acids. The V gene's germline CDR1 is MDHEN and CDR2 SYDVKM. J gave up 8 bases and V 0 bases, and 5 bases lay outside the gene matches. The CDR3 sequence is CASSLWGTGGNGYTF. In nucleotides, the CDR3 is TGTGCCAGCAGTTTATGGGGGACAGGGGGGAACGGCTACACCTTC.

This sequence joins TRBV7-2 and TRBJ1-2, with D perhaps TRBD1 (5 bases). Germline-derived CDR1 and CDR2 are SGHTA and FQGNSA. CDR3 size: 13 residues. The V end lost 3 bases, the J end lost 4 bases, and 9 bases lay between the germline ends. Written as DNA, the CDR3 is TGTGCCAGCAGCTTTGCAGGGCTCTATGGCTACACCTTC. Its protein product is CASSFAGLYGYTF.

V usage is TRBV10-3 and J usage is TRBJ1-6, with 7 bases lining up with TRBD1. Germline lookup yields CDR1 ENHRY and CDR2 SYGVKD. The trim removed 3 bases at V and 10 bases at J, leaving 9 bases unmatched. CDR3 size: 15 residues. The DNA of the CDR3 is TGTGCCATCAGTGATTCGACAGGGTCTGGGTCACCCCTCCACTTT. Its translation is CAISDSTGSGSPLHF.

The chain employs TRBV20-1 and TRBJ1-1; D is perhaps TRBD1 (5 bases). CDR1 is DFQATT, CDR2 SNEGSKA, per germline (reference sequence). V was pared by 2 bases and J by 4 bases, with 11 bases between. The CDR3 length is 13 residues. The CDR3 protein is CSARLGASTEAFF. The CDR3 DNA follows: TGCAGTGCTAGACTCGGGGCTTCCACTGAAGCTTTCTTT.

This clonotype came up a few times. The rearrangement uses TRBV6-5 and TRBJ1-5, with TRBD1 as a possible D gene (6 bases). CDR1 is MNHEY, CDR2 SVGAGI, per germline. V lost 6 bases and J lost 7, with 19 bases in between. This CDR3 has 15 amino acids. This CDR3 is CASRSKTGFGQPQHF. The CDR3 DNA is TGTGCCAGCAGGTCAAAGACAGGTTTTGGGCAGCCCCAGCATTTT.

CDR3 sequence (DNA): TGTGCCAGCAGCCCTAGAAGGCTCTATGGCTACACCTTC. As protein: CASSPRRLYGYTF. The chain links TRBV7-9 to TRBJ1-2, with no clear D. CDR1 and CDR2 (germline): SEHNR, FQNEAQ (reference sequence). Trimming removed 5 bases from V and 4 bases from J, with 11 bases in between. This CDR3 comprises 13 residues.

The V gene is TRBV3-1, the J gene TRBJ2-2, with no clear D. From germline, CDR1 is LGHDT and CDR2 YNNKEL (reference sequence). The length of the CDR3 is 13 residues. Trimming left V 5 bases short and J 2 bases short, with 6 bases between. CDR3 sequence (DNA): TGTGCCAGCAGCACGCGTAACACCGGGGAGCTGTTTTTT. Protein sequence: CASSTRNTGELFF.

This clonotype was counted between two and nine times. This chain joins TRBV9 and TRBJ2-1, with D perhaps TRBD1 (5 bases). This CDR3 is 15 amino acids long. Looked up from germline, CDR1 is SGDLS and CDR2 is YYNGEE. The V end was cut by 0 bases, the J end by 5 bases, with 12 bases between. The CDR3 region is CASSVVGQGNNEQFF. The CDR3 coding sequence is TGTGCCAGCAGCGTAGTCGGGCAGGGTAACAATGAGCAGTTCTTC. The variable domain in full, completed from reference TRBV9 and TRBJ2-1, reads DSGVTQTPKHLITATGQRVTLRCSPRSGDLSVYWYQQSLDQGLQFLIQYYNGEERAKGNILERFSAQQFPDLHSELNLSSLELGDSALYFCASSVVGQGNNEQFFGPGTRLTVL.

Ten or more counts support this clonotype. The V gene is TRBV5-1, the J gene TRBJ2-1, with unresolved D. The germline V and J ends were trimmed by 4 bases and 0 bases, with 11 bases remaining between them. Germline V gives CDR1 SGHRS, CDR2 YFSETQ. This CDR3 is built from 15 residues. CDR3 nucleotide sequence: TGCGCCAGCAGCGTCCAATTGAGCTCCTACAATGAGCAGTTCTTC. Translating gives CASSVQLSSYNEQFF.

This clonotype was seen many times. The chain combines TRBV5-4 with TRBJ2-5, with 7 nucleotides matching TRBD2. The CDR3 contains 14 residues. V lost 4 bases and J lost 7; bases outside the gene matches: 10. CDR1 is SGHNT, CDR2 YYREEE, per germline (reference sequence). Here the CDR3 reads CASSPSSGEGTQYF. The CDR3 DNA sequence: TGTGCCAGCAGCCCCTCCAGCGGGGAGGGGACCCAGTACTTC.

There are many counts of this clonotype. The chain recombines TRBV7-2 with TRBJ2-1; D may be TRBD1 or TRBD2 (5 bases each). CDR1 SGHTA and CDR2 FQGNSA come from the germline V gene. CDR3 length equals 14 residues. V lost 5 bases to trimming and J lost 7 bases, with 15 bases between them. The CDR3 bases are TGTGCCAGCAGCCGAGGGGAGCTCTTGAATGAGCAGTTCTTC. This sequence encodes CASSRGELLNEQFF.

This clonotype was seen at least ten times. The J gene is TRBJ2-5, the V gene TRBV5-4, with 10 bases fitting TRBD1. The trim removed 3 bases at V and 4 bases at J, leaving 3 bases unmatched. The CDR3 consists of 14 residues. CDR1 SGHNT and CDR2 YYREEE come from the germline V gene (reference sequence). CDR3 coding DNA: TGTGCCAGCAGCTCCAGGACAGGGGGAGAGACCCAGTACTTC. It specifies CASSSRTGGETQYF.

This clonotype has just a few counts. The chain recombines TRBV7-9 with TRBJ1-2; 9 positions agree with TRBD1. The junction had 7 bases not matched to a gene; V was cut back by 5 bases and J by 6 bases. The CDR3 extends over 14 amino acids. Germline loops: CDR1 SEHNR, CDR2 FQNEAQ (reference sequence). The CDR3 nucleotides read TGTGCCAGCAGCCAAGGGTGGACAGGGGATGGCTACACCTTC. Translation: CASSQGWTGDGYTF.

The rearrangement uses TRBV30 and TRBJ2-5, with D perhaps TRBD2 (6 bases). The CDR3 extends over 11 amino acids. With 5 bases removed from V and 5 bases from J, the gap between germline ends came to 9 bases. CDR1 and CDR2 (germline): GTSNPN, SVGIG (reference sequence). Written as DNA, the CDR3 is TGTGCCTGGGGGGGAGGTGAGACCCAGTACTTC. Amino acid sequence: CAWGGGETQYF.

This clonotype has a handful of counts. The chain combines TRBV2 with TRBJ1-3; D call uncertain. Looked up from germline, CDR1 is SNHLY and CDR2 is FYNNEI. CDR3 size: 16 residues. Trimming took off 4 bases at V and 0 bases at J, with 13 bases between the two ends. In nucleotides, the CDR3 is TGTGCCAGCAGTGCGGCGGAGGTTAACTCTGGAAACACCATATATTTT. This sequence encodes CASSAAEVNSGNTIYF.

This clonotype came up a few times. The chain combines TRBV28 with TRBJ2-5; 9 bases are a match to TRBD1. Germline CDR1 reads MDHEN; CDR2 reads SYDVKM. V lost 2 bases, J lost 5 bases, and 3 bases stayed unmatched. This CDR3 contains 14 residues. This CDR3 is CASSLPTGGETQYF. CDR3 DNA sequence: TGTGCCAGCAGTTTACCGACAGGGGGTGAGACCCAGTACTTC.

CDR3 amino acids: CASSIGTGQGYTF. The CDR3 nucleotides read TGTGCCAGTAGTATCGGGACAGGGCAAGGCTACACCTTC. The chain links TRBV19 to TRBJ1-2; 9 nucleotides agree with TRBD1. This CDR3 comprises 13 residues. J lost 8 bases, V lost 3 bases, and 4 bases had no gene match. Germline CDR1 is LNHDA and CDR2 is SQIVND (reference sequence).

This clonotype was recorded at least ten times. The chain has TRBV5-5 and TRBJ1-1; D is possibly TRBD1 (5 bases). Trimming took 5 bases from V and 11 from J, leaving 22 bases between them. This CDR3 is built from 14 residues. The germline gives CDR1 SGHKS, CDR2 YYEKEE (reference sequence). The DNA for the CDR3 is TGTGCCAGCAGGTCGATTAGGGGAGGAGTACGCGCTTTCTTT. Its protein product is CASRSIRGGVRAFF.

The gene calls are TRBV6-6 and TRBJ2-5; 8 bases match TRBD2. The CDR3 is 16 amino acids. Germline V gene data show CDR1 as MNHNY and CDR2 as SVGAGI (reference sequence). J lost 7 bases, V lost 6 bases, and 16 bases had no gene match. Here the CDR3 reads CASRGWRGDAKATQYF. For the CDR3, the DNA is TGTGCCAGCAGGGGGTGGCGGGGGGACGCCAAGGCGACCCAGTACTTC.

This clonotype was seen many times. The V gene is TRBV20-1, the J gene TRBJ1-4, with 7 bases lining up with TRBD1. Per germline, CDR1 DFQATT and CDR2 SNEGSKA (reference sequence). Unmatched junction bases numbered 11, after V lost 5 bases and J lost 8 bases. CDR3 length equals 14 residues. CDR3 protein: CSARDRVRGEKLFF. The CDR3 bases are TGCAGTGCTCGTGACAGGGTTAGAGGGGAAAAACTGTTTTTT.

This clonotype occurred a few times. The CDR3 region is CASSQERGATDTQYF. The CDR3 region has the DNA TGTGCCAGCAGCCAAGAACGCGGGGCTACAGATACGCAGTATTTT. The chain uses TRBV4-2 and TRBJ2-3; possible D gene TRBD2, 6 bases. The V gene lost 0 bases and the J gene lost 3 bases, with 10 bases spanning the gap. Looked up from germline, CDR1 is LGHNA and CDR2 is YNFKEQ. The CDR3 is 15 residues long.

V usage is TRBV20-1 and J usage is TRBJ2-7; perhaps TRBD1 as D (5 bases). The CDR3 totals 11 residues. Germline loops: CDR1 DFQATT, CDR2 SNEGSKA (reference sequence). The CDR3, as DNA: TGCACACCCGGACAAGGCTACGAGCAGTACGTC. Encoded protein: CTPGQGYEQYV.

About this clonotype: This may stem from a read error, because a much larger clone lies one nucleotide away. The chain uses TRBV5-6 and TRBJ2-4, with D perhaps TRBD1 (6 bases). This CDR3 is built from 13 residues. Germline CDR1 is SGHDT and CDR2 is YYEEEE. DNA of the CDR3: TGTGCCAGCAGCCTTGGGGTAACCGGGACATCGCACTTC. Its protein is CASSLGVTGTSHF.

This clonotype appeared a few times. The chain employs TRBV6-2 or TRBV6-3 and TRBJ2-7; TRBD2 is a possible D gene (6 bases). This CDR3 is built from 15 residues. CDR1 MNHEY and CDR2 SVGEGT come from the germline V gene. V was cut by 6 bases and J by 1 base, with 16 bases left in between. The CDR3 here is CASSRPPGLSYEQYV. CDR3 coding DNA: TGTGCCAGCAGCAGACCCCCGGGACTGTCCTACGAGCAGTACGTC.

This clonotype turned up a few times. The CDR3 loop reads CASSLAAGGFYNEQFF. The CDR3 DNA sequence: TGTGCCAGCAGCTTAGCGGCAGGGGGCTTCTACAATGAGCAGTTCTTC. The chain uses TRBV7-9 and TRBJ2-1; TRBD1 matches 8 bases. V lost 0 bases, J lost 3 bases, and 4 bases stayed unmatched. The CDR3 runs to 16 residues. Per the germline V gene, CDR1 is SEHNR and CDR2 is FQNEAQ (reference sequence).

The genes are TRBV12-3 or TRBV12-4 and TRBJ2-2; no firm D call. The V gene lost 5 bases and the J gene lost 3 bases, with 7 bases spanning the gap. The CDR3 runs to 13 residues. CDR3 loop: CASSLTYTGELFF. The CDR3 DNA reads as TGTGCCAGCAGTCTCACTTACACCGGGGAGCTGTTTTTT.

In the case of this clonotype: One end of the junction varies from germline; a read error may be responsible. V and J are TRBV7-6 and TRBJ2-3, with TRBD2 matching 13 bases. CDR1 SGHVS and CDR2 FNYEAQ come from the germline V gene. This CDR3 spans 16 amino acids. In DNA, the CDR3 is TGTGCCAGCAGCCGGACTAGCGGGGGCCCCACAGATGCGCAGTATTTT. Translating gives CASSRTSGGPTDAQYF.

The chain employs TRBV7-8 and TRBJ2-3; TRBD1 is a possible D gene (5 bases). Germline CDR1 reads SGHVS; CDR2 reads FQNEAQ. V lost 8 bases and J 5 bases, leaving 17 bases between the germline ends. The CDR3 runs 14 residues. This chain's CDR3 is CASGLDTLEDTQYF. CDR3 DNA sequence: TGTGCCAGCGGCCTGGACACCTTAGAAGATACGCAGTATTTT.